This T cell receptor (beta chain) emerged from a study of tumor-infiltrating lymphocytes in oesophageal squamous cell carcinoma. A single record per CDR3 protein comes from TCRdb applying MiXCR to the PCR reads. Of approximately 11,000 distinct CDR3 sequences detected, 52% appear once; the ten largest clones hold 15% to 20%. Sequencing used esophageal tumor tissue. The source of this sequence is a female donor with esophageal squamous cell carcinoma.

The CDR3 DNA sequence: TGTGCCAGCAGCTTCCGGACAGGGGGCGATCAGCCCCAGCATTTT. Encoded protein: CASSFRTGGDQPQHF. This chain connects TRBV7-2 to TRBJ1-5; 11 bases align to TRBD1. The CDR3 has 15 residues. The V gene's germline CDR1 is SGHTA and CDR2 FQGNSA. The trim removed 3 bases at V and 5 bases at J, leaving 3 bases unmatched.